The next 27 T cell receptor beta chains were all read from a single sample in a study of blood T cell repertoires in COVID-19. This table comes from immunoSEQ multiplex PCR, and its TCRdb copy is limited to in-frame clones, with some not included. This table has about 240,000 clones, 85% to 90% appearing once. The specimen sequenced was PBMCs or T cells enriched from blood (not recorded which). These receptors originate from a woman aged 25 to 39 who had recovered from COVID-19.

The chain couples TRBV5-1 to TRBJ1-3; D might be TRBD1 (6 bases). V was shortened by 4 bases and J by 0 bases, with 8 bases between the two germline ends. The CDR3 has 14 residues. In germline, CDR1 is SGHRS, CDR2 YFSETQ. The CDR3 DNA reads as TGCGCCAGCAGCCAACAGGGCTCTGGAAACACCATATATTTT. It codes for CASSQQGSGNTIYF.

The sample holds a few counts of this clone. The chain has TRBV6-2 or TRBV6-3 and TRBJ1-2; D unclear. This CDR3 is built from 13 residues. CDR1 and CDR2 (germline): MNHEY, SVGEGT. V lost 0 bases to trimming and J lost 6 bases, with 8 bases between them. The CDR3 DNA follows: TGTGCCAGCAGTTACTCCCTATTAGATGGCTACACCTTC. Translated, it gives CASSYSLLDGYTF.

The table lists this clone with a count of one. This sequence joins TRBV5-1 and TRBJ2-1; D perhaps matches TRBD2 (5 bases). The CDR3 extends over 14 amino acids. Trimming shortened V by 5 bases and J by 4 bases, and 13 bases separated the two germline ends. Germline assignment: CDR1 SGHRS and CDR2 YFSETQ. For the CDR3, the DNA is TGCGCCAGCAGTCCCAGCGGCAATTACAATGAGCAGTTCTTC. This encodes CASSPSGNYNEQFF.

The CDR3 DNA reads as TGTGCCAGCAGCTTAGATGGGGTTAGCGGGAGGCTCAACACCGGGGAGCTGTTTTTT. Amino acids: CASSLDGVSGRLNTGELFF. The V and J genes are TRBV11-3 and TRBJ2-2, with TRBD2 matching over 10 bases. The CDR3 is made up of 19 amino acids. Germline trimming cut 0 bases from V and 2 bases from J; bases unmatched to any gene: 9. Germline assignment: CDR1 SGHNT and CDR2 YENEEA.

Details on this clone: This CDR3 is also generated by other DNA sequences in the sample. This sequence joins TRBV12-3 or TRBV12-4 and TRBJ1-2, with no clear D. This CDR3 spans 10 amino acids. V lost 6 bases and J 4 bases, leaving 3 bases between the germline ends. DNA of the CDR3: TGTGCCAGCAGCCGCTATGGCTACACCTTC. This encodes CASSRYGYTF.

This chain joins TRBV19 and TRBJ1-2; maybe TRBD1 (6 bases). Germline CDR1 LNHDA, CDR2 SQIVND (reference sequence). This CDR3 has 13 residues. The V and J ends lost 3 bases and 8 bases respectively, with 13 bases between them. This CDR3 is CASSILQGSGYTF. CDR3 bases: TGTGCCAGTAGTATTCTACAGGGATCGGGCTACACCTTC.

The chain employs TRBV28 and TRBJ2-1; 8 positions match TRBD2. This CDR3 has 15 amino acids. Germline CDR1 is MDHEN and CDR2 is SYDVKM. Trimming took 3 bases from V and 6 from J; bases not matched to a gene: 7. The DNA of the CDR3 is TGTGCCAGCAGTTTTTTTGCGGGACTAGGCAATGAGCAGTTCTTC. Encoded protein: CASSFFAGLGNEQFF. Full variable domain (missing parts from reference TRBV28 and TRBJ2-1): DVKVTQSSRYLVKRTGEKVFLECVQDMDHENMFWYRQDPGLGLRLIYFSYDVKMKEKGDIPEGYSVSREKKERFSLILESASTNQTSMYLCASSFFAGLGNEQFFGPGTRLTVL.

The CDR3, as DNA: TGCGCCAGCAGCTTGGCCCTCGGGGATCAGCCCCAGCATTTT. It yields the protein CASSLALGDQPQHF. V usage is TRBV5-1 and J usage is TRBJ1-5; D gene unclear. V shed 0 bases and J shed 5 bases, with 9 bases lying between them. The length of the CDR3 is 14 residues. Germline V gene data show CDR1 as SGHRS and CDR2 as YFSETQ.

V is TRBV13 and J is TRBJ1-1; D remains unclear. The length of the CDR3 is 12 residues. The V gene's germline CDR1 is PRHDT and CDR2 FYEKMQ (reference sequence). V lost 2 bases and J lost 3, with 4 bases in between. CDR3 loop: CASSLTYTEAFF. DNA for the CDR3: TGTGCCAGCAGCTTAACATACACTGAAGCTTTCTTT.

The V call is TRBV9, the J call TRBJ2-7, with 11 positions matching TRBD1. The germline gives CDR1 SGDLS, CDR2 YYNGEE. The CDR3 extends over 14 amino acids. J was trimmed by 7 bases and V by 2 bases; bases with no gene match: 5. CDR3 nucleotides: TGTGCCAGCAGCGTTGGGACAGGGGGAAGGGAGCAGTACTTC. Its translation: CASSVGTGGREQYF.

V is TRBV7-2 and J is TRBJ2-1, with D possibly being TRBD2 (5 bases). The CDR3 runs to 14 residues. Between the trimmed V and J ends, which lost 1 base and 5 bases, there was a span of 9 bases. CDR1 SGHTA and CDR2 FQGNSA come from the germline V gene. The CDR3 DNA sequence: TGTGCCAGCAGCTTAGGGACGGGGAACAATGAGCAGTTCTTC. This codes for CASSLGTGNNEQFF.

The J gene is TRBJ1-5, the V gene TRBV28, with TRBD1 as a possible D gene (5 bases). The CDR3 sequence is 15 residues long. Per the germline V gene, CDR1 is MDHEN and CDR2 is SYDVKM. The germline V and J ends were trimmed by 6 bases and 5 bases, with 17 bases remaining between them. DNA for the CDR3: TGTGCCAGCAGCTCCCCCCGGGGGGGGGATCAGCCCCAGCATTTT. It encodes CASSSPRGGDQPQHF.

The CDR3 bases are TGTGCCAGCTCCCTCTCCCTGACAGGGAATCAGCCCCAGCATTTT. It codes for CASSLSLTGNQPQHF. V is TRBV2 and J is TRBJ1-5; TRBD1 aligns across 7 bases. V was clipped by 8 bases and J by 4 bases; unmatched bases: 11. Germline V gives CDR1 SNHLY, CDR2 FYNNEI. The length of the CDR3 is 15 residues.

The chain is built from TRBV6-5 and TRBJ1-6; D not certain. The CDR3 contains 16 residues. From germline, CDR1 is MNHEY and CDR2 SVGAGI. Trimming shortened V by 0 bases and J by 6 bases, and 12 bases separated the two germline ends. The CDR3 loop is CASSYSSSFLNSPLHF. DNA of the CDR3: TGTGCCAGCAGTTACTCGTCCTCCTTTCTTAATTCACCCCTCCACTTT.

The chain couples TRBV4-3 to TRBJ2-3; 7 nucleotides line up with TRBD1. Germline V lookup: CDR1 LGHNA, CDR2 YSLEER. Trimming removed 4 bases from V and 0 bases from J; junction bases left unmatched: 7. CDR3 length: 16 amino acids. The CDR3 is CASSRSTGASTDTQYF. The CDR3 nucleotides read TGCGCCAGCAGCCGCTCTACAGGGGCGAGCACAGATACGCAGTATTTT.

The chain recombines TRBV6-2 or TRBV6-3 with TRBJ1-2; D is perhaps TRBD1 (6 bases). CDR1 and CDR2 (germline): MNHEY, SVGEGT. The V end lost 7 bases, the J end lost 2 bases, and 14 bases lay between the germline ends. The CDR3 runs 14 residues. Here the CDR3 reads CASTPWGGNYGYTF. As DNA, the CDR3 is TGTGCCAGCACCCCTTGGGGGGGCAACTATGGCTACACCTTC.

The CDR3 here is CASSLSENYGYTF. The CDR3 DNA reads as TGTGCCAGCAGCTTATCGGAGAACTATGGCTACACCTTC. This sequence joins TRBV11-1 and TRBJ1-2; D is uncertain. The germline V and J ends were trimmed by 2 bases and 2 bases, with 6 bases remaining between them. The length of the CDR3 is 13 residues. The germline V gene has CDR1 SGHAT and CDR2 FQDESV (reference sequence).

The chain uses TRBV21-1 and TRBJ2-2; the table gives TRBD2 as D, unverified against the DNA. TRBV21-1 is described as a pseudogene. The CDR3 is 16 amino acids. The chain's CDR3 is CASSERRPPSDGELFF. The DNA for the CDR3 is TGTGCCAGCAGCGAGAGGCGCCCTCCCTCCGACGGGGAGCTGTTTTTT.

The gene calls are TRBV5-1 and TRBJ1-1, with TRBD1 matching 7 bases. V lost 0 bases to trimming and J lost 4 bases; unmatched junction nucleotides: 12. Germline CDR1 reads SGHRS; CDR2 reads YFSETQ. The CDR3 has 17 amino acids. CDR3 DNA: TGCGCCAGCAGCTTGGATTTGACAGGGTATGAGGTCACTGAAGCTTTCTTT. It translates to CASSLDLTGYEVTEAFF.

The rearrangement uses TRBV12-3 or TRBV12-4 and TRBJ2-7, with D uncertain. V shed 3 bases and J shed 3 bases, with 3 bases lying between them. This CDR3 contains 11 residues. The CDR3 region is CASSFSYEQYF. DNA of the CDR3: TGTGCCAGCAGTTTTAGCTACGAGCAGTACTTC.

The chain employs TRBV16 and TRBJ2-5, with a tentative D call TRBD2 (6 bases). CDR3 size: 14 residues. Germline V CDR1 and CDR2: KGHSY, FQNENV. V was trimmed by 4 bases and J by 5 bases, leaving 14 bases between them. The CDR3 DNA sequence: TGTGCCAGCAGCCCAGCCGGGGGAGAGGAGACCCAGTACTTC. Translated, it gives CASSPAGGEETQYF.

The V and J genes are TRBV28 and TRBJ1-2; D may be TRBD1 (6 bases). Trimming shortened V by 2 bases and J by 6 bases, and 10 bases separated the two germline ends. Per germline, CDR1 MDHEN and CDR2 SYDVKM. CDR3 length: 13 residues. CDR3 residues: CASSLAGENGYTF. DNA for the CDR3: TGTGCCAGCAGTTTAGCAGGGGAGAATGGCTACACCTTC.

The chain uses TRBV7-8 and TRBJ1-4, with 9 bases matching TRBD1. Looked up from germline, CDR1 is SGHVS and CDR2 is FQNEAQ. The CDR3 sequence is 15 residues long. V dropped 4 bases and J dropped 8; count of bases not matched to a gene: 8. The CDR3: CASSSLQGAREKLFF. In DNA, the CDR3 is TGTGCCAGCAGCTCATTACAGGGGGCTCGGGAAAAACTGTTTTTT. The whole variable domain, filled in from reference TRBV7-8 and TRBJ1-4, reads GAGVSQSPRYKVAKRGQDVALRCDPISGHVSLFWYQQALGQGPEFLTYFQNEAQLDKSGLPSDRFFAERPEGSVSTLKIQRTQQEDSAVYLCASSSLQGAREKLFFGSGTQLSVL.

Note on this clone: Other DNA variants within this sample encode the same CDR3. This chain connects TRBV11-2 to TRBJ1-2; D gene ambiguous. With 0 bases removed from V and 3 bases from J, the gap between germline ends came to 5 bases. In germline, CDR1 is SGHAT, CDR2 FQNNGV. CDR3 length equals 13 residues. The CDR3 loop reads CASSLDRDYGYTF. DNA of the CDR3: TGTGCCAGCAGCTTAGATCGAGACTATGGCTACACCTTC.

V is TRBV19 and J is TRBJ2-1; possibly TRBD2 for D (6 bases). Germline CDR1 and CDR2: LNHDA and SQIVND (reference sequence). V lost 7 bases and J lost 1, with 17 bases in between. The CDR3 totals 16 residues. CDR3 coding DNA: TGTGCCAGTAACTCCGGGAGTTCGATTTCCTACAATGAGCAGTTCTTC. Its protein is CASNSGSSISYNEQFF.

J is TRBJ2-7 and V is TRBV6-2 or TRBV6-3; 7 bases match TRBD1. The CDR3 is 18 amino acids. Trimming took 4 bases from V and 3 from J; bases not matched to a gene: 18. CDR1 and CDR2 (germline): MNHEY, SVGEGT. Here the CDR3 reads CASSSTANPGTARYEQYF. The CDR3 nucleotides are TGTGCCAGCAGTTCGACCGCAAACCCCGGGACAGCACGCTACGAGCAGTACTTC.

The gene calls are TRBV19 and TRBJ1-3; TRBD1 might be the D (5 bases). The germline V and J ends were trimmed by 2 bases and 1 base, with 9 bases remaining between them. The germline CDR1 and CDR2 sequences are LNHDA and SQIVND (reference sequence). The CDR3 is made up of 15 amino acids. CDR3: CASSISGISGNTIYF. The CDR3 DNA follows: TGTGCCAGTAGTATATCAGGGATTTCTGGAAACACCATATATTTT.